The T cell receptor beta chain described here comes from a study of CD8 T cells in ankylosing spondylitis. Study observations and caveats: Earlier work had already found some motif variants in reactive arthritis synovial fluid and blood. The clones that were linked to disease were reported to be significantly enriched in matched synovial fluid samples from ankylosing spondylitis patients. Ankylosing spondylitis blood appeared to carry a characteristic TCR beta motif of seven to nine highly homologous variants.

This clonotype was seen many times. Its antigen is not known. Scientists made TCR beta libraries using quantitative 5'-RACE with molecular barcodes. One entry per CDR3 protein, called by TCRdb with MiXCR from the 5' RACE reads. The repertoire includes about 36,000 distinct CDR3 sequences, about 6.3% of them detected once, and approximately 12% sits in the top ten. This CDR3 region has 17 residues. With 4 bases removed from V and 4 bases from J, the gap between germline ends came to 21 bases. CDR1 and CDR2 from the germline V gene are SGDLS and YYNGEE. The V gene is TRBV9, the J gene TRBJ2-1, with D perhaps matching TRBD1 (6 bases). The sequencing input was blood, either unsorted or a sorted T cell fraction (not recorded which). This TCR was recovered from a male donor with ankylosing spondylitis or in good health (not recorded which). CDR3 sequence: CASSPPKGEQGYNEQFF. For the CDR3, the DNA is TGTGCCAGCAGCCCCCCCAAGGGGGAACAGGGTTACAATGAGCAGTTCTTC.